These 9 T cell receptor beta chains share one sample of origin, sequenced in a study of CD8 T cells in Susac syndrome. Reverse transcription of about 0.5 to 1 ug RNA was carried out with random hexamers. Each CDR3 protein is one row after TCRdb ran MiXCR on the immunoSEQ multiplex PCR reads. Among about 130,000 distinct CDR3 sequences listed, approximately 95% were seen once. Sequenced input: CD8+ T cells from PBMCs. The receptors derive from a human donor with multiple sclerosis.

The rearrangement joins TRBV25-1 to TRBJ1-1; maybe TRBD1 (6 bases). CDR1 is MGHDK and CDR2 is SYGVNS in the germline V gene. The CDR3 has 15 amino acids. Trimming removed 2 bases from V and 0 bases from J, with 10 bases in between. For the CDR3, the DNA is TGTGCCAGCAGTGAAATGGCAGGGGTGAACACTGAAGCTTTCTTT. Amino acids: CASSEMAGVNTEAFF.

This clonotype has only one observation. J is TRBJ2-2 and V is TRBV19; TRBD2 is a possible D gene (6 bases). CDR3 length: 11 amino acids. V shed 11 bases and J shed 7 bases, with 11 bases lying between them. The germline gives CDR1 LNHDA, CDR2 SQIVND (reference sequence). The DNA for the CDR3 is TGTGCCGCGGCGGGACGCGGGGAGCTGTTTTTT. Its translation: CAAAGRGELFF. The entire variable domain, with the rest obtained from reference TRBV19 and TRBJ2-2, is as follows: DGGITQSPKYLFRKEGQNVTLSCEQNLNHDAMYWYRQDPGQGLRLIYYSQIVNDFQKGDIAEGYSVSREKKESFPLTVTSAQKNPTAFYLCAAAGRGELFFGEGSRLTVL.

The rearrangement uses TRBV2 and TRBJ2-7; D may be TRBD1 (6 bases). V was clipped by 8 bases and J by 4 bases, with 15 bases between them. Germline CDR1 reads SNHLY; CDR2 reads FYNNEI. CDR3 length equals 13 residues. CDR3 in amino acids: CASRPGRGYEQYV. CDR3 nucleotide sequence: TGTGCCAGCCGGCCGGGCAGGGGTTACGAGCAGTACGTC.

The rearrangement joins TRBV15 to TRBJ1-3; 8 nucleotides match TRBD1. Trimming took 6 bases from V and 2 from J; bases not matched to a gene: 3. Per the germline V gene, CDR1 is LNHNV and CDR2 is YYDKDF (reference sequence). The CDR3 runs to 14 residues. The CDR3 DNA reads TGTGCCACCAGGATGGGACAGGCTGGAAACACCATATATTTT. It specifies CATRMGQAGNTIYF.

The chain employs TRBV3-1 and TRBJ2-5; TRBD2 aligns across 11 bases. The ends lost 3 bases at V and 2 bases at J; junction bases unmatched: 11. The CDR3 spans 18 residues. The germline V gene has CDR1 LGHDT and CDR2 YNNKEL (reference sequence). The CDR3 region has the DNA TGTGCCAGCAGCCAGTCCCAACGACTAGCGGGATTACAAGAGACCCAGTACTTC. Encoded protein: CASSQSQRLAGLQETQYF.

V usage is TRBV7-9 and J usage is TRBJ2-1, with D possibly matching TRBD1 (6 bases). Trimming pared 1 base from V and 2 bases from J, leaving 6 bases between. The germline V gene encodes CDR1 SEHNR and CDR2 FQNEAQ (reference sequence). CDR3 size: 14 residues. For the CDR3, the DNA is TGTGCCAGCAGCTTAGGGGACACCTACAATGAGCAGTTCTTC. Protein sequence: CASSLGDTYNEQFF.

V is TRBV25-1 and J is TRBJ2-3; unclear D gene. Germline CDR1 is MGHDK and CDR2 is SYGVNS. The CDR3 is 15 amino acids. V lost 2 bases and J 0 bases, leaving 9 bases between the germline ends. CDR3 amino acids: CASSEETRSTDTQYF. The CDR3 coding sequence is TGTGCCAGCAGTGAAGAGACAAGGAGCACAGATACGCAGTATTTT.

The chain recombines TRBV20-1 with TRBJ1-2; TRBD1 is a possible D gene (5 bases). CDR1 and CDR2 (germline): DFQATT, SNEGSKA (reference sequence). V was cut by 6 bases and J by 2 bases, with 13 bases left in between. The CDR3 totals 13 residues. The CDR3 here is CSATQGPNYGYTF. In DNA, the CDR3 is TGCAGTGCGACCCAGGGCCCAAACTATGGCTACACCTTC.

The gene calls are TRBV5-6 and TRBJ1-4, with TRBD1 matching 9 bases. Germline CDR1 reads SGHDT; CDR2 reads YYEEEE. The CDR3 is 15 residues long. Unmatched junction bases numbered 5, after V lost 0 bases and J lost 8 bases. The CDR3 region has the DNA TGTGCCAGCAGCTTGGTGGGACAGGGAGGAGAAAAACTGTTTTTT. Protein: CASSLVGQGGEKLFF.